This T cell receptor (beta chain) came from a study of shared clonotypes between healthy human individuals. The data were produced by immunoSEQ multiplex PCR, yet TCRdb's version contains in-frame clones alone and is incomplete. Of approximately 110,000 clones listed, less than 75% are singletons. This CDR3 is built from 13 residues. V trimming: 5 bases; J trimming: 3 bases; junction bases outside the gene matches: 3. Germline V CDR1 and CDR2: MNHEY, SMNVEV (reference sequence). The sequenced sample was memory CD8+ T cells sorted from blood. Subset indicated: CD45RO+ cells pooled with CCR7-negative TemRA cells. V gene TRBV27 combines with J gene TRBJ2-7, with 8 positions matching TRBD2. The sequence came from a woman in her thirties in good health. The chain's CDR3 is CASSPGRVYEQYF. For the CDR3, the DNA is TGTGCCAGCAGTCCCGGGAGGGTCTACGAGCAGTACTTC.